A single sample is the source of the 27 T cell receptor beta chains below, sequenced in a study of shared clonotypes between healthy human individuals. The table came from immunoSEQ multiplex PCR; TCRdb's copy has only in-frame clones and leaves some out. The table lists about 680,000 clones, 72% of them singletons. Sequencing was carried out using memory CD4+ T cells sorted from blood. Indicated subset: CD45RA-negative fraction. These receptors were collected from a woman in her twenties or thirties in good health.

Only a few counts were recorded for this clone. The CDR3 DNA reads as TGCGCCAGCAGCTTGGGGACAGCCAAGCTCGAGCAGTACTTC. Translation: CASSLGTAKLEQYF. The chain links TRBV5-1 to TRBJ2-7; weak D call: TRBD1 (6 bases). V gave up 0 bases and J gave up 6 bases, with 13 bases separating them. The germline V gene encodes CDR1 SGHRS and CDR2 YFSETQ. The CDR3 is made up of 14 amino acids.

A few counts support this clone. The chain employs TRBV4-2 and TRBJ2-7, with 8 bases matching TRBD2. Trimming cost V 3 bases and J 2 bases; bases outside gene matches: 9. CDR3 length equals 16 residues. The germline CDR1 and CDR2 sequences are LGHNA and YNFKEQ. CDR3 nucleotides: TGTGCCAGCAGCCAGCAACCGGGACTAGGGGCCTACGAGCAGTACTTC. Residues: CASSQQPGLGAYEQYF.

V and J are TRBV19 and TRBJ1-1; no definite D call. Trimming shortened V by 5 bases and J by 1 base, and 8 bases separated the two germline ends. CDR1 and CDR2 from the germline V gene are LNHDA and SQIVND (reference sequence). The CDR3 spans 13 residues. CDR3 residues: CASSRRGNTEAFF. CDR3 nucleotide sequence: TGTGCCAGTAGTCGCAGAGGGAACACTGAAGCTTTCTTT.

The V and J genes are TRBV6-1 and TRBJ2-5; D gene unclear. V was clipped by 6 bases and J by 5 bases, with 16 bases between them. The germline CDR1 and CDR2 sequences are MNHNS and SASEGT. This CDR3 region has 14 residues. This CDR3 reads CASSQISIRETQYF. The CDR3 DNA reads as TGTGCCAGCAGCCAAATCTCGATCCGGGAGACCCAGTACTTC.

The chain employs TRBV7-9 and TRBJ2-3; 7 bases are shared with TRBD2. This CDR3 is 15 amino acids long. Germline values: CDR1 SEHNR, CDR2 FQNEAQ (reference sequence). V trimming: 1 base; J trimming: 4 bases; junction bases outside the gene matches: 5. The CDR3 reads CASSLDGRSADTQYF. The CDR3 nucleotides are TGTGCCAGCAGCTTAGACGGGAGGAGTGCAGATACGCAGTATTTT.

This clone occurred once. The V gene is TRBV18, the J gene TRBJ2-2; D is unresolved. There are 18 residues in the CDR3. Germline CDR1 KGHSH, CDR2 LQKENI. V lost 4 bases to trimming and J lost 0 bases, with 18 bases between them. The CDR3 sequence is CASSQTELNRPNTGELFF. The CDR3 DNA is TGTGCCAGCTCACAAACCGAATTAAACCGTCCGAACACCGGGGAGCTGTTTTTT.

The CDR3 DNA reads as TGTGCCAGCAGAACGGACAGGGTACGAGCTTTCTTT. Protein product: CASRTDRVRAFF. The chain employs TRBV28 and TRBJ1-1; 8 nucleotides agree with TRBD1. CDR1 and CDR2 (germline): MDHEN, SYDVKM. V lost 6 bases and J lost 10; bases outside the gene matches: 7. The CDR3 spans 12 residues.

V is TRBV5-1 and J is TRBJ1-4, with D unclear. This CDR3 contains 15 residues. Trimming took 3 bases from V and 2 from J, leaving 11 bases between them. The germline V gene has CDR1 SGHRS and CDR2 YFSETQ. CDR3 DNA sequence: TGCGCCAGCAGCTCCCAGGCCCCCACTAATGAAAAACTGTTTTTT. It is translated as CASSSQAPTNEKLFF.

The chain recombines TRBV5-1 with TRBJ1-2, with D uncertain. Germline V gene data show CDR1 as SGHRS and CDR2 as YFSETQ. The CDR3 runs to 14 residues. V dropped 4 bases and J dropped 7 bases, with 17 bases sitting between them. This CDR3 reads CASSLTGLERGYTF. In DNA, the CDR3 is TGCGCCAGCAGCCTTACGGGCCTAGAGCGTGGCTACACCTTC.

V and J are TRBV18 and TRBJ1-1, with 9 bases matching TRBD1. Trimming removed 2 bases from V and 1 base from J; junction bases left unmatched: 8. The CDR3 covers 17 residues. CDR1 and CDR2 from the germline V gene are KGHSH and LQKENI. The CDR3 DNA reads TGTGCCAGCTCACCAGCGACAGGGGGATTCGGGAACACTGAAGCTTTCTTT. Its protein is CASSPATGGFGNTEAFF. Supplemented by reference TRBV18 and TRBJ1-1, the full variable domain reads NAGVMQNPRHLVRRRGQEARLRCSPMKGHSHVYWYRQLPEEGLKFMVYLQKENIIDESGMPKERFSAEFPKEGPSILRIQQVVRGDSAAYFCASSPATGGFGNTEAFFGQGTRLTVV.

J is TRBJ1-2 and V is TRBV4-1; perhaps TRBD1 as D (6 bases). With 4 bases removed from V and 4 bases from J, the gap between germline ends came to 16 bases. CDR3 length: 15 amino acids. CDR1 and CDR2 from the germline V gene are MGHRA and YSYEKL. The CDR3 bases are TGCGCCAGCAGCCTAAGCGCCGGACAGACCTATGGCTACACCTTC. It specifies CASSLSAGQTYGYTF.

This chain connects TRBV5-1 to TRBJ2-2, with D perhaps matching TRBD2 (6 bases). The CDR3 has 15 amino acids. The V and J ends lost 0 bases and 6 bases respectively, with 12 bases between them. Germline V CDR1 and CDR2: SGHRS, YFSETQ. CDR3 DNA: TGCGCCAGCAGCTTGGATCCGGGGGTCGCCGGGGAGCTGTTTTTT. This codes for CASSLDPGVAGELFF.

V usage is TRBV21-1 and J usage is TRBJ1-2; the table's D call, TRBD1, has no DNA check behind it. TRBV21-1 is noted as a pseudogene. The length of the CDR3 is 13 residues. The CDR3 nucleotides read TGTGCCAGCAGCATCCCGGACAGGGCTGGCTACACCTTC. It yields the protein CASSIPDRAGYTF.

V gene TRBV28 combines with J gene TRBJ1-2; D gene ambiguous. The CDR3 runs 14 residues. V was trimmed by 3 bases and J by 6 bases, leaving 14 bases between them. The germline CDR1 and CDR2 sequences are MDHEN and SYDVKM. CDR3 region: CASSLVTRRDGYTF. CDR3 DNA sequence: TGTGCCAGCAGTTTGGTCACCCGTCGGGATGGCTACACCTTC.

The chain employs TRBV5-1 and TRBJ2-1; weak D call: TRBD1 (6 bases). Looked up from germline, CDR1 is SGHRS and CDR2 is YFSETQ. V lost 0 bases and J 3 bases, leaving 16 bases between the germline ends. The CDR3 totals 17 residues. CDR3 sequence (DNA): TGCGCCAGCAGCTTGGATCACAGGGTTAAGAGCTACAATGAGCAGTTCTTC. Encoded protein: CASSLDHRVKSYNEQFF.

V gene TRBV5-1 combines with J gene TRBJ2-1; 13 nucleotides align to TRBD2. This CDR3 contains 19 residues. The V and J ends lost 0 bases and 3 bases, in that order; junction bases with no gene match: 9. Per germline, CDR1 SGHRS and CDR2 YFSETQ. CDR3 bases: TGCGCCAGCAGCTTGGGAGGGACTAGCGGGGCAAAAATCTACAATGAGCAGTTCTTC. Translation gives CASSLGGTSGAKIYNEQFF.

The chain has TRBV2 and TRBJ2-1; 8 nucleotides line up with TRBD2. CDR1 SNHLY and CDR2 FYNNEI come from the germline V gene. J gave up 7 bases and V 7 bases, and 6 bases lay outside the gene matches. CDR3 size: 13 residues. The CDR3: CASKQRESNEQFF. The CDR3 DNA follows: TGTGCCAGCAAACAGCGGGAGAGTAATGAGCAGTTCTTC.

In this sample, this clone is medium-sized. This chain links TRBV28 with TRBJ2-6; D perhaps matches TRBD1 (6 bases). Germline CDR1 MDHEN, CDR2 SYDVKM. Trimming took off 5 bases at V and 0 bases at J, with 14 bases between the two ends. This CDR3 is 17 amino acids long. The CDR3 is CASSPLGHDSGANVLTF. CDR3 coding DNA: TGTGCCAGCAGTCCACTGGGACACGACTCTGGGGCCAACGTCCTGACTTTC.

This chain joins TRBV7-2 and TRBJ2-3; no definite D call. Trimming removed 2 bases from V and 0 bases from J, with 6 bases in between. The CDR3 covers 14 residues. Germline CDR1 reads SGHTA; CDR2 reads FQGNSA. The CDR3 protein is CASSLSRSTDTQYF. In nucleotides, the CDR3 is TGTGCCAGCAGCTTAAGCCGTAGCACAGATACGCAGTATTTT.

The V call is TRBV28, the J call TRBJ2-4; TRBD1 matches 10 bases. In germline, CDR1 is MDHEN, CDR2 SYDVKM. The CDR3 consists of 17 residues. V lost 5 bases and J lost 0; bases outside the gene matches: 7. The CDR3 DNA sequence: TGTGCCAGCAGTCCCCAGGGACAGGGGCTAGCCAAAAACATTCAGTACTTC. Protein: CASSPQGQGLAKNIQYF.

The V gene is TRBV11-2, the J gene TRBJ1-2, with D uncertain. The germline V gene has CDR1 SGHAT and CDR2 FQNNGV. The CDR3 spans 14 residues. Trimming pared 5 bases from V and 6 bases from J, leaving 16 bases between. In DNA form, the CDR3 reads TGTGCCAGCAGCGCCTTGCGATCCTTTGATGGCTACACCTTC. Encoded protein: CASSALRSFDGYTF. Based on the CDR3 plus reference TRBV11-2 and TRBJ1-2, the full variable domain is EAGVAQSPRYKIIEKRQSVAFWCNPISGHATLYWYQQILGQGPKLLIQFQNNGVVDDSQLPKDRFSAERLKGVDSTLKIQPAKLEDSAVYLCASSALRSFDGYTFGSGTRLTVV.

For this clone: Other DNA sequences within the sample encode an identical CDR3. V and J are TRBV13 and TRBJ2-3; D uncertain. V lost 3 bases and J lost 5, with 3 bases in between. CDR3 length: 11 amino acids. Germline loops: CDR1 PRHDT, CDR2 FYEKMQ (reference sequence). CDR3 bases: TGTGCCAGCAGCTTGGAAGATACGCAGTATTTT. Its translation: CASSLEDTQYF. Filled out from reference TRBV13 and TRBJ2-3, the complete variable domain reads AAGVIQSPRHLIKEKRETATLKCYPIPRHDTVYWYQQGPGQDPQFLISFYEKMQSDKGSIPDRFSAQQFSDYHSELNMSSLELGDSALYFCASSLEDTQYFGPGTRLTVL.

The genes are TRBV28 and TRBJ2-5; maybe TRBD1 (5 bases). V was trimmed by 2 bases and J by 7 bases, leaving 11 bases between them. CDR1 MDHEN and CDR2 SYDVKM come from the germline V gene. The CDR3 contains 13 residues. DNA of the CDR3: TGTGCCAGCAGTTTAGTAGGGGCCGGGACCCAGTACTTC. Translating it yields CASSLVGAGTQYF.

V usage is TRBV2 and J usage is TRBJ1-1, with D unclear. This CDR3 has 12 amino acids. Germline assignment: CDR1 SNHLY and CDR2 FYNNEI. V lost 10 bases, J lost 1 base, and 10 bases lay in between. CDR3 nucleotide sequence: TGTGCCACCCGACCGGGGAACACTGAAGCTTTCTTT. It encodes CATRPGNTEAFF.

This clone was detected once. The chain combines TRBV2 with TRBJ1-5; unclear D gene. Germline lookup yields CDR1 SNHLY and CDR2 FYNNEI. The CDR3 length is 15 residues. V was trimmed by 4 bases and J by 6 bases, leaving 16 bases between them. The CDR3 is CASSGRATTFQPQHF. CDR3 in DNA: TGTGCCAGCAGTGGGAGGGCAACAACCTTTCAGCCCCAGCATTTT.

V gene TRBV4-2 combines with J gene TRBJ2-5; 11 bases are a match to TRBD2. The CDR3 covers 16 residues. In germline, CDR1 is LGHNA, CDR2 YNFKEQ. J lost 5 bases, V lost 3 bases, and 8 bases had no gene match. The DNA for the CDR3 is TGTGCCAGCAGCCATAGCGGGAGGGCCGAGGGGGAGACCCAGTACTTC. Protein product: CASSHSGRAEGETQYF.

The chain joins TRBV7-9 to TRBJ1-5; D is uncertain. The CDR3 has 15 amino acids. Trimming removed 6 bases from V and 0 bases from J, with 12 bases in between. Germline CDR1 and CDR2: SEHNR and FQNEAQ (reference sequence). DNA of the CDR3: TGTGCCAGCAGTTTACATTCTGGTAGCAATCAGCCCCAGCATTTT. Translated: CASSLHSGSNQPQHF. The full variable domain, its missing parts supplied by reference TRBV7-9 and TRBJ1-5, is DTGVSQNPRHKITKRGQNVTFRCDPISEHNRLYWYRQTLGQGPEFLTYFQNEAQLEKSRLLSDRFSAERPKGSFSTLEIQRTEQGDSAMYLCASSLHSGSNQPQHFGDGTRLSIL.